This TCR beta chain was identified in a study of identical twins. TCRdb re-derived calls from the 5' RACE reads in MiXCR, one entry per CDR3 protein. The repertoire holds about 520,000 distinct CDR3 sequences, with approximately 22% as singletons. Points from the study as a whole: Findings depended on cross-sectional statistics rather than tracking the same donors.

This clonotype came up a few times. Its antigen remains unidentified. The CDR3 consists of 15 residues. The V gene lost 4 bases and the J gene lost 6 bases, with 19 bases spanning the gap. The germline gives CDR1 SGHRS, CDR2 YFSETQ. These same data were also listed under a study on T cells expressing NK-cell markers. That report adds: Dominant NKG2C+ clonotype frequencies of about 1.0-7.5% of CD8+ T cells were measured in a handful of donors.

This chain connects TRBV5-1 to TRBJ1-1; D perhaps matches TRBD1 (5 bases). The specimen sequenced was CD4+ T cells sorted from blood. The origin of this receptor is a woman younger than 35 in good health. The CDR3 region has the DNA TGCGCCAGCAGCCGGGGGTTCACGCAGGACGCTGAAGCTTTCTTT. Translated: CASSRGFTQDAEAFF.